The table lists the clone carrying this TCR beta chain with many counts. Its specificity is not known. This sample is drawn from a study of breast tumors, draining lymph nodes, adjacent tissues. The study, taken as a whole, reports: Tumor T cell lymph node origin was a supported hypothesis, not proven. Tumor TCR diversity was below lymph nodes but above nontumor tissue. Most tumor T cells seemingly derive from lymph node, then expand in tumor.

A single record per CDR3 protein comes from TCRdb applying MiXCR to the multiplex PCR reads. Counted here are some 170,000 distinct CDR3 sequences, around 33% occurring once; the ten biggest clones make up roughly 3.8%. This CDR3 comprises 15 residues. Trimming removed 5 bases from V and 4 bases from J; junction bases left unmatched: 6. Looked up from germline, CDR1 is LNHDA and CDR2 is SQIVND (reference sequence). Breast cancer patients provided tissue from their axillary draining lymph nodes. The sample comprised axillary lymph node tissue. The clonotype was recovered from a female donor with breast cancer. Some clones in this sample may be carry-over from other donors' samples. This chain joins TRBV19 and TRBJ2-1; TRBD1 matches at 9 bases. CDR3 region: CASSPSGTGYNEQFF. Written as DNA, the CDR3 is TGTGCCAGTAGTCCATCCGGGACAGGGTACAATGAGCAGTTCTTC.